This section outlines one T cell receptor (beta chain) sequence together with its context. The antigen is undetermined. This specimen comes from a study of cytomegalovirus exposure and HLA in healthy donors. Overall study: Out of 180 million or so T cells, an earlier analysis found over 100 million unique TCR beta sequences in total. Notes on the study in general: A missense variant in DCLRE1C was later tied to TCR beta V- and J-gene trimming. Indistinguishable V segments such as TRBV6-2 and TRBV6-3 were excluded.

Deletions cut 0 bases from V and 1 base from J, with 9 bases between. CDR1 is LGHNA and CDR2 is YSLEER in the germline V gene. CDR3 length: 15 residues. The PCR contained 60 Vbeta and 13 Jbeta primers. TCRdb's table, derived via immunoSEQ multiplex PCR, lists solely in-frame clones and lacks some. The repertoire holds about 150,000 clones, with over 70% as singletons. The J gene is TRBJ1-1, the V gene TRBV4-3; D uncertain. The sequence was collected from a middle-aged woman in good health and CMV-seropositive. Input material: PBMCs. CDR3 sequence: CASSQELGGNTEAFF. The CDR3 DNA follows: TGCGCCAGCAGCCAAGAGTTAGGAGGGAACACTGAAGCTTTCTTT.